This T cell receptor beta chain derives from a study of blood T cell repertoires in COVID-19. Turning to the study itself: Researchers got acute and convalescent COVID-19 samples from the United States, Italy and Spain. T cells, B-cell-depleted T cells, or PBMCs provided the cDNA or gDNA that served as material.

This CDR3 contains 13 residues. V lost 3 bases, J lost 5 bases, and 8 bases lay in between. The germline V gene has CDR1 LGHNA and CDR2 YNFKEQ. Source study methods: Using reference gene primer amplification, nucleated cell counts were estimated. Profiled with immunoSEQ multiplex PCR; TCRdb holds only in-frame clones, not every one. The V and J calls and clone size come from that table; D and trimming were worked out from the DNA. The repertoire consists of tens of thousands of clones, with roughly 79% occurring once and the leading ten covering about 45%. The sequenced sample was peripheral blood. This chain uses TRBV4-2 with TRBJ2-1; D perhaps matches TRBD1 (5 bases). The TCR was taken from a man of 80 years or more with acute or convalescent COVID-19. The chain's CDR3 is CASSHVGDNEQFF. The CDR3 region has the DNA TGTGCCAGCAGCCATGTAGGGGACAATGAGCAGTTCTTC.